Listed below are T cell receptor beta chains from one sample, sequenced in a study of T cell changes during pregnancy in multiple sclerosis. Produced via immunoSEQ multiplex PCR; TCRdb's table is partial and in-frame only. Of 40,000 or so clones in the sample, about 92% are singletons; the top ten hold over 5%. The sample was peripheral blood, taken in the third trimester of pregnancy. The receptors were gathered from a female donor in good health, enrolled as a control in a pregnancy study. CDR3s include the opening cysteine and the closing phenylalanine or tryptophan. The order of the fields is D gene, J gene, V gene, clone size, CDR3 protein, CDR3 DNA. A D gene is named only where the DNA matches it firmly. The size of a clone is reported for some rows only, either as once, few or many, or as a class for expanded clones.

>NA|TRBJ2-1|TRBV7-2|NA
CASSLEQVNEQFF
TGTGCCAGCAGCTTAGAACAGGTCAATGAGCAGTTCTTC
>NA|TRBJ2-7|TRBV6-1|NA
CASSATEGHYEQYF
TGTGCCAGCAGTGCGACCGAGGGCCACTACGAGCAGTACTTC
>NA|TRBJ1-1|TRBV9|once
CASSVGGRTEAFF
TGTGCCAGCAGCGTAGGGGGCCGGACTGAAGCTTTCTTT
>NA|TRBJ1-4|TRBV2|NA
CASSIDREWKLFF
TGTGCCAGCAGCATTGATCGGGAGTGGAAACTGTTTTTT
>NA|TRBJ2-5|TRBV21-1|NA
CASSAPGQGLETQYF
TGTGCCAGCAGCGCACCGGGACAGGGGCTAGAGACCCAGTACTTC
>NA|TRBJ1-2|TRBV27|NA
CASSLRGNYGYTF
TGTGCCAGCAGTTTAAGAGGGAACTATGGCTACACCTTC
>NA|TRBJ2-1|TRBV14|once
CASSFRVRQFF
TGTGCCAGCAGCTTCCGGGTGCGGCAGTTCTTC
>NA|TRBJ2-7|TRBV27|NA
CASSLLGLGGGGDEQYF
TGTGCCAGCAGTTTATTGGGACTGGGGGGGGGCGGGGACGAGCAGTACTTC
>TRBD2|TRBJ2-3|TRBV18|NA
CASSPPFSGGADTQYF
TGTGCCAGCTCACCACCCTTTAGCGGGGGGGCAGATACGCAGTATTTT
>NA|TRBJ1-2|TRBV29-1|NA
CSVEALPGDNYGYTF
TGCAGCGTTGAAGCTCTCCCAGGGGATAACTATGGCTACACCTTC
>TRBD2|TRBJ2-1|TRBV19|NA
CASARLAGGPGNEQFF
TGTGCCAGTGCCCGACTAGCGGGAGGGCCAGGCAATGAGCAGTTCTTC
>TRBD2|TRBJ2-1|TRBV25-1|NA
CASSKLAGPSEEQFF
TGTGCCAGCAGTAAACTAGCGGGGCCCTCGGAGGAGCAGTTCTTC
>TRBD2|TRBJ2-1|TRBV27|NA
CASSLGPSGRVRYNEQFF
TGTGCCAGCAGTTTAGGGCCTAGCGGGAGGGTACGCTACAATGAGCAGTTCTTC
>NA|TRBJ2-2|TRBV9|NA
CASRKGALRGELFF
TGTGCCAGCAGAAAAGGGGCGCTTCGGGGGGAGCTGTTTTTT
>NA|TRBJ1-5|TRBV30|once
CAFSQGLGHNQPQHF
TGTGCCTTTTCACAGGGCCTCGGGCACAATCAGCCCCAGCATTTT
>NA|TRBJ2-7|TRBV15|NA
CATSSAAGTESYEQYF
TGTGCCACCAGCAGCGCTGCCGGGACTGAATCCTACGAGCAGTACTTC
>NA|TRBJ2-1|TRBV6-1|NA
CASIRQNEQFF
TGTGCCAGCATCCGACAGAATGAGCAGTTCTTC
>NA|TRBJ2-6|TRBV19|once
CASSISLSGANVLTF
TGTGCCAGTAGTATATCTCTTTCTGGGGCCAACGTCCTGACTTTC
>NA|TRBJ1-5|TRBV9|NA
CASSVGNLRADQPQHF
TGTGCCAGCAGCGTAGGAAATCTGAGGGCCGATCAGCCCCAGCATTTT
>NA|TRBJ1-1|TRBV11-1|NA
CASSLPLPWSGNTEAFF
TGTGCCAGCAGCTTACCCCTACCCTGGAGCGGGAACACTGAAGCTTTCTTT
>TRBD2|TRBJ2-5|TRBV9|NA
CASSVGLAGFTQYF
TGTGCCAGCAGCGTAGGACTAGCGGGGTTCACCCAGTACTTC
>TRBD1|TRBJ1-1|TRBV4-1|NA
CASQQGGTEAFF
TGCGCCAGCCAGCAGGGGGGCACTGAAGCTTTCTTT